Sequencing of this T cell receptor beta chain was carried out in a study of molecular identifiers for immune sequencing clone quantification. TCRdb re-called the PCR reads with MiXCR, one entry per CDR3 protein. Altogether some 89,000 distinct CDR3 sequences are present, 24% being singletons, with the ten largest covering roughly 0.94%. This clonotype was counted a few times. CDR1 and CDR2 from the germline V gene are SGHVS and FQNEAQ. This CDR3 is 15 amino acids long. The V and J ends lost 2 bases and 2 bases respectively, with 13 bases between them. The sequenced material came from naive CD8+ T cells from blood, with Jurkat cell RNA spiked in. The sample's subset: FACS-sorted CD8+CD4-CCR7+CD45RA+ naive T cells. This sequence originates from a human donor in good health. Some libraries in this study had Jurkat cell RNA spiked in. The rearrangement links TRBV7-8 to TRBJ2-7; D is undetermined. This CDR3 is CASSLPSARTYEQYF. The CDR3 DNA follows: TGTGCCAGCAGCTTACCCTCGGCCAGAACCTACGAGCAGTACTTC.